What follows are 22 T cell receptor delta chains derived from one specimen sequenced in a study of γδ T cells in repeated Plasmodium falciparum infection. Vgamma9/Vdelta2+ and Vdelta2-negative gammadelta T cells were flow-sorted from PBMC for bulk sequencing. TCRdb re-called the multiplex PCR reads using CATT. Of around 89,000 delta-chain clones in the sample, almost 1.5% were seen once. The specimen was gamma-delta T cells from blood. The source is a pool of human donors (malaria-infected and uninfected, not separated).

This clone has ten or more counts. This chain links TRDV1 with TRDJ1, with 13 bases fitting TRDD3. Germline V gene data show CDR1 as TSWWSYY and CDR2 as QGS. The CDR3 extends over 18 amino acids. J lost 0 bases, V lost 0 bases, and 4 bases had no gene match. In nucleotides, the CDR3 is TGTGCTCTTGGGGAACTTAACTGGGGGATACGGGACACCGATAAACTCATCTTT. Translated, it gives CALGELNWGIRDTDKLIF.

A note on this clone: A read error is likely here: a far larger clone is one base away. Other DNA sequences of this sample code for an identical CDR3. The J gene is TRDJ1, the V gene TRDV1; 10 bases are shared with TRDD3. TCRdb supplies no J gene; here it was assigned by aligning the nucleotide sequence to germline. Germline assignment: CDR1 TSWWSYY and CDR2 QGS. The length of the CDR3 is 19 residues. The CDR3 DNA reads TGTGCCCTTGGGGCCCGGCTGGTCGGGGGATACGCAGAGGCCGATAAACTCATCTTT. Its translation is CALGARLVGGYAEADKLIF.

CDR3 sequence (DNA): TGTGCTCTTGGGGAATGGCTGGGGGAGAACACGGGGGGTAAACTCATCTTT. This translates into CALGEWLGENTGGKLIF. The chain combines TRDV1 with TRDJ1; 8 positions agree with TRDD3. Since TCRdb gives no J gene, matching the DNA to germline was used here to assign it. J gave up 7 bases and V 2 bases, and 15 bases lay outside the gene matches. In germline, CDR1 is TSWWSYY, CDR2 QGS. CDR3 length: 17 residues.

This clone appeared many times. The chain joins TRDV1 to TRDJ1; 9 bases map to TRDD2. TCRdb records no J gene; here it was assigned by comparing the DNA to germline. CDR3 length equals 22 residues. Germline V lookup: CDR1 TSWWSYY, CDR2 QGS. V lost 4 bases, J lost 0 bases, and 24 bases stayed unmatched. The CDR3 sequence: CALGGSFLQLPEKVGYTDKLIF. CDR3 DNA sequence: TGTGCTCTTGGGGGCTCCTTCCTACAGCTTCCCGAAAAAGTGGGGTACACCGATAAACTCATCTTT.

Remarks on this clone: The likely explanation is a read error, given a far larger clone one base away. The same CDR3 can be traced to other DNA sequences in this sample. The V gene is TRDV2; the J gene was not called; the listed D gene, TRDD3, was not tested against the DNA. In germline, CDR1 is GEAIGNYY, CDR2 EKD. The CDR3 sequence is 17 residues long. The CDR3 DNA is TGTGCCTGTGACATGGTAGGGGATACGCGATTCACCGATAAGCTCATCTTT. Translated, it gives CACDMVGDTRFTDKLIF.

This clone showed up just a few times. This sequence is one base from a far larger clone and is likely a read error. Other DNA sequences from this sample encode an identical CDR3 as well. V and J are TRDV2 and TRDJ1, with TRDD3 matching over 9 bases. The J gene comes from matching the DNA to germline here; TCRdb lacks it. After removal of 0 bases from V and 2 bases from J, the junction contained 33 bases not matched to a gene. The CDR3 spans 25 residues. Germline V lookup: CDR1 GEAIGNYY, CDR2 EKD. The CDR3 DNA follows: TGTGCCTGTGACACCGTAGGCCCTTCCCAGGTCCTGGCTACTGGGGGACCCCTTTCGACCGATAAACTCATCTTT. Its translation is CACDTVGPSQVLATGGPLSTDKLIF.

This clone occurred many times. It differs at one base from a far larger clone, so likely a read error. The same CDR3 arises from other DNA sequences in this sample as well. V usage is TRDV3 and J usage is TRDJ1; TRDD3 matches at 9 bases. In germline, CDR1 is TVYSNPD, CDR2 GDNSRS (reference sequence). The length of the CDR3 is 21 residues. CDR3 sequence reads: CAFEPTWGIKATSRASDKLIF. Here the CDR3 DNA reads TGTGCCTTTGAGCCGACCTGGGGGATTAAGGCCACTTCGCGGGCTTCCGATAAACTCATCTTC.

This clone has a handful of counts. This is likely an artifact of a read error, given a far larger clone one base away. This same CDR3 is encoded by further DNA sequences in the sample. This chain uses TRDV1 with TRDJ1; weak D call: TRDD2 (5 bases). The germline gives CDR1 TSWWSYY, CDR2 QGS. This CDR3 comprises 15 residues. With 3 bases removed from V and 6 bases from J, the gap between germline ends came to 17 bases. CDR3 sequence (DNA): TGTGCTCTTGGGGAGGCTTCCCCCCGCCCGTATAAACTCATCTTT. It yields the protein CALGEASPRPYKLIF.

This clone was found a few times. This DNA's translation differs at residue 9 from TCRdb's protein, which comes from a much larger clone; a read error is likely, and the protein shown is translated from the DNA. CDR3 sequence (DNA): TGTGCTCTTGGGGAACTTCCACTCCCACGAGGGGGGTGGGATTCAGCGTACACCGATAAACTCATCTTT. Its translation: CALGELPLPRGGWDSAYTDKLIF. The V call is TRDV1, the J call TRDJ1, with a weak D call TRDD3 (5 bases). TCRdb does not report a J gene; here it was assigned by matching the DNA to germline references. Trimming left V 0 bases short and J 0 bases short, with 32 bases between. Germline CDR1 is TSWWSYY and CDR2 is QGS. The CDR3 is 23 amino acids.

Note on this clone: A single base is all that separates this from a far larger clone, so a read error is likely. The sample holds other DNA sequences that translate to the same CDR3. The rearrangement uses TRDV2 and TRDJ1; D is uncertain. Germline matching of the DNA provided the J gene here, since TCRdb leaves it blank. V was shortened by 1 base and J by 5 bases, with 16 bases between the two germline ends. Germline V gene lookup returns CDR1 GEAIGNYY and CDR2 EKD. The CDR3 loop spans 15 amino acids. The CDR3 DNA is TGTGCCTGTGACACGGTCCAGCGCGTTACTGATAAACTCATCTTT. It specifies CACDTVQRVTDKLIF.

This clone was counted ten times or more. Translating this DNA gives a protein that differs at residue 4 from the TCRdb one, which belongs to a much larger clone; a read error is likely, and the protein shown is this translation. The genes are TRDV2 and TRDJ2; 8 bases are shared with TRDD3. TCRdb carries no J gene annotation; the J gene was assigned here by matching the DNA with germline. The CDR3 spans 15 residues. Germline lookup yields CDR1 GEAIGNYY and CDR2 EKD. The V gene end was trimmed by 5 bases and the J gene end by 4 bases; junction bases not matched to a gene: 8. This CDR3 reads CACGTGGHPTAQLFF. In nucleotides, the CDR3 is TGTGCCTGTGGCACTGGGGGTCACCCGACAGCACAACTCTTCTTT.

The sample holds many counts of this clone. The chain carries TRDV1 and TRDJ1; 8 positions match TRDD3. Germline values: CDR1 TSWWSYY, CDR2 QGS. Trimming cost V 3 bases and J 8 bases; bases outside gene matches: 20. This CDR3 is 18 amino acids long. CDR3 bases: TGTGCTCTTGGGGACCTAAACTGGGGGCTATCTTACCGATGGAAACTCATCTTT. Translating gives CALGDLNWGLSYRWKLIF.

As to this clone: The protein TCRdb lists belongs to a much larger clone and differs from this DNA's translation at residue 17, which points to a read error; the protein shown is made from the DNA. V and J are TRDV2 and TRDJ3, with 13 bases that match TRDD3. Since TCRdb gives no J gene, matching the DNA to germline was used here to assign it. CDR1 is GEAIGNYY and CDR2 is EKD in the germline V gene. The CDR3 has 22 residues. CDR3 region: CACDEALLGDTRGSWDARQMFF. The CDR3 DNA follows: TGTGCCTGTGACGAGGCTTTACTGGGGGATACGCGCGGGTCCTGGGACGCCCGACAGATGTTTTTC.

This clone was seen ten or more times. TCRdb records a much larger clone's protein for this DNA, with a difference at residue 3 that likely arises from a read error; the protein given is the translation of the DNA. The chain combines TRDV1 with TRDJ1, with 8 bases lining up with TRDD3. The CDR3 contains 20 residues. CDR1 is TSWWSYY and CDR2 is QGS in the germline V gene. The CDR3 protein is CAPGDTYLRGTRPYTDKLIF. The CDR3 DNA follows: TGTGCTCCTGGGGATACTTATCTCAGGGGGACCCGTCCGTACACCGATAAACTCATCTTT.

This clone was observed many times. This chain links TRDV2 with TRDJ1; D is uncertain. This CDR3 is built from 17 residues. The germline V gene encodes CDR1 GEAIGNYY and CDR2 EKD. The V end was cut by 0 bases, the J end by 2 bases, with 18 bases between. The CDR3 loop reads CACDTLAPGGTTDKLIF. The CDR3 nucleotides are TGTGCCTGTGACACCCTCGCCCCTGGAGGAACAACCGATAAACTCATCTTT.

On this clone itself: TCRdb lists the protein of a much larger clone for this DNA, which differs at residue 12, so this is likely a read error; the protein given here is translated from the DNA itself. With the J gene uncalled, the V gene is TRDV1; the D call in the table, TRDD2, was not verified against the DNA. Looked up from germline, CDR1 is TSWWSYY and CDR2 is QGS. The CDR3 is made up of 22 amino acids. CDR3 bases: TGTGCTCTTGGGGTCCCTGGTGGGGCCTTCCTACAGAACATCTGGGGTCCTTTAGGGCTCATCTTT. Residues: CALGVPGGAFLQNIWGPLGLIF.

This clone appeared many times. The gene calls are TRDV1 and TRDJ1, with TRDD3 matching 12 bases. This CDR3 has 20 amino acids. Trimming cost V 6 bases and J 0 bases; bases outside gene matches: 17. Germline V CDR1 and CDR2: TSWWSYY, QGS. Written as DNA, the CDR3 is TGTGCTCTTGGAGCGTACTGGGGGATACAAAATCTAATTTACACCGATAAACTCATCTTT. Translating gives CALGAYWGIQNLIYTDKLIF.

Of note for this clone: Because the CDR3's place on the DNA is in doubt, the DNA is left out and the CDR3 is given as listed by TCRdb. The J gene is uncalled and the V gene is TRAV29/DV5; the table's TRDD3 call for D was not verified on the DNA. Germline V gene lookup returns CDR1 NSMFDY and CDR2 ISSIKDK. Ends included, the CDR3 has 27 residues. The CDR3: CSVLLCSIQLVWILVQNYWGLTDKLIF.

This clone was picked up many times. This rearrangement joins TRDV1 to TRDJ1; possibly TRDD3 for D (6 bases). This CDR3 comprises 19 residues. Deletions cut 2 bases from V and 2 bases from J, with 24 bases between. Germline assignment: CDR1 TSWWSYY and CDR2 QGS. The CDR3 spells CALGEKGIRGSRWTDKLIF. The DNA of the CDR3 is TGTGCTCTTGGGGAAAAGGGGATCCGGGGGTCCCGGTGGACCGATAAACTCATCTTT.

This clone occurred a few times. TCRdb's entry gives the protein of a much larger clone, which mismatches this DNA's translation at residue 14, likely from a read error; the protein reported here is translated from the DNA. The rearrangement links TRDV2 to TRDJ1; 7 bases map to TRDD3. TCRdb gives no J gene; it was assigned here by matching the DNA to germline. The CDR3 is 17 residues long. Germline V gene lookup returns CDR1 GEAIGNYY and CDR2 EKD. CDR3 region: CACDGLTGVAYTDRLIF. The DNA for the CDR3 is TGTGCCTGTGACGGGCTTACTGGGGTGGCGTACACCGATAGACTCATCTTT.

Remarks on this clone: The protein recorded in TCRdb matches a much larger clone and deviates from this DNA's translation at residue 7, suggesting a read error; the protein here is obtained by translating the DNA. V is TRDV1 and J is TRDJ2; TRDD3 matches at 13 bases. CDR3 length: 24 amino acids. V lost 2 bases, J lost 6 bases, and 27 bases stayed unmatched. CDR1 is TSWWSYY, CDR2 QGS, per germline. CDR3 coding DNA: TGTGCTCTTGGGGAATCGACAACCTTCCCACCTTTTACTGGGGGATACGCGGGAGCAGCACAACTCTTCTTT. Translating gives CALGESTTFPPFTGGYAGAAQLFF.

The table lists this clone with a few counts. The protein recorded in TCRdb matches a much larger clone and deviates from this DNA's translation at residue 5, suggesting a read error; the protein here is obtained by translating the DNA. V gene TRDV2 combines with J gene TRDJ1; D might be TRDD3 (6 bases). The CDR3 runs 18 residues. Trimming cost V 3 bases and J 0 bases, with 22 bases left between them. The V gene's germline CDR1 is GEAIGNYY and CDR2 EKD. The CDR3 DNA reads TGTGCCTGTGACGCCGTTTACCGTGGGGGGAGAGACACCGATAAACTCATCTTT. Protein: CACDAVYRGGRDTDKLIF.